This T cell receptor beta chain originates from a study of cytotoxic CD8 clonotypes in ibrutinib-treated CLL. Study summary: IGHV unmutated 17 to 18; relapsed/refractory approximately 10; treatment-naive more than 14. Study-level points and caveats: Clonality (at baseline) was higher than in age-matched healthy donors and tracked circulating CD8+ T-cell counts.

On this clone: No antigen is known for it.

Germline V gene sequence: CDR1 MGHRA, CDR2 YSYEKL. CDR3 size: 16 residues. After removal of 1 base from V and 4 bases from J, the junction contained 5 bases not matched to a gene. Profiling relied on immunoSEQ multiplex PCR, and the TCRdb table lists in-frame clones only, not all of them. The data show fewer than 400,000 clones, 67% seen once. The rearrangement links TRBV4-1 to TRBJ2-1; 9 bases fit TRBD1. This specimen was PBMCs, taken after 36 months of ibrutinib treatment. This sequence originates from a human donor with chronic lymphocytic leukemia. CDR3 sequence reads: CASSQAGTGPYNEQFF. CDR3 sequence (DNA): TGCGCCAGCAGCCAAGCCGGGACAGGGCCTTACAATGAGCAGTTCTTC.